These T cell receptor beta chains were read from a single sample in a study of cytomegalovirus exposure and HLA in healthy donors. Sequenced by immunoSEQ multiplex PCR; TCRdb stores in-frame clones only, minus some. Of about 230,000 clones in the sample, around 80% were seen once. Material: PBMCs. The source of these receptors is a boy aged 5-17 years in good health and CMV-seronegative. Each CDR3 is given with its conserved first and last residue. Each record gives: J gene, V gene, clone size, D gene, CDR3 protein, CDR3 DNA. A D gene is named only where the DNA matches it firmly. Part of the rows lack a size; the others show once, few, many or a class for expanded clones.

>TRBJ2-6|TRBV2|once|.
CASRATDSYSGANVLTF
TGTGCCAGCCGAGCAACGGACAGCTACTCTGGGGCCAACGTCCTGACTTTC
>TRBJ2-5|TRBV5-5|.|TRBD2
CASSGGLATETQYF
TGTGCCAGCAGCGGGGGACTAGCCACAGAAACCCAGTACTTC
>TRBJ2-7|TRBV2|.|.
CASSAQVAYEQYF
TGTGCCAGCAGTGCCCAGGTAGCCTACGAGCAGTACTTC
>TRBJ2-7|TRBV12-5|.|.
CASGFGQSYEQYF
TGTGCTAGTGGTTTTGGGCAGTCCTACGAGCAGTACTTC
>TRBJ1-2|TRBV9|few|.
CASSPRRRGDYGYTF
TGTGCCAGCAGCCCTCGGCGCAGGGGAGACTATGGCTACACCTTC
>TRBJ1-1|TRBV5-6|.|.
CASSLGVNMNTEAFF
TGTGCCAGCAGCTTGGGTGTTAACATGAACACTGAAGCTTTCTTT
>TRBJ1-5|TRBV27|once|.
CASSPGLGGNQPQHF
TGTGCCAGCAGTCCAGGGCTAGGGGGCAATCAGCCCCAGCATTTT
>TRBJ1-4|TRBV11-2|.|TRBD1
CASHTGGFNEKLFF
TGTGCCAGCCACACAGGGGGTTTTAATGAAAAACTGTTTTTT
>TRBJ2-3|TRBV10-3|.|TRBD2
CAIGISAGFSTDTQYF
TGTGCCATCGGAATTTCAGCGGGATTTAGCACAGATACGCAGTATTTT
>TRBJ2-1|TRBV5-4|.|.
CASSLDTISYNEQFF
TGTGCCAGCAGCTTGGACACCATATCCTACAATGAGCAGTTCTTC
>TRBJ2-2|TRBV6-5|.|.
CASKFSQGPVWELFF
TGTGCCAGCAAGTTCTCCCAGGGTCCGGTCTGGGAGCTGTTTTTT
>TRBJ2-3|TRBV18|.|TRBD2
CASSPGLAGYTDTQYF
TGTGCCAGCTCCCCAGGACTAGCGGGGTACACAGATACGCAGTATTTT
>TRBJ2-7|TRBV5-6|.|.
CASSFGLPYEQYF
TGTGCCAGCAGCTTCGGTCTCCCCTACGAGCAGTACTTC
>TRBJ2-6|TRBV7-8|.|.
CASSRSFGTSSGANVLTF
TGTGCCAGCAGTCGGAGCTTCGGGACAAGCTCTGGGGCCAACGTCCTGACTTTC
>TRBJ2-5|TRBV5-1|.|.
CASSLDSRGETQYF
TGCGCCAGCAGCTTGGATTCCCGGGGGGAGACCCAGTACTTC
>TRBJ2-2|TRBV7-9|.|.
CASSSWGLTGELFF
TGTGCCAGCAGCTCCTGGGGCCTGACCGGGGAGCTGTTTTTT
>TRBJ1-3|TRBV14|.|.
CASRASGNTIYF
TGTGCCAGCAGAGCGTCGGGAAACACCATATATTTT
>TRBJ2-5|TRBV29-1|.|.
CSVPRSGPQLGEAQYF
TGCAGCGTTCCCAGGAGCGGGCCTCAGCTGGGGGAGGCCCAGTACTTC
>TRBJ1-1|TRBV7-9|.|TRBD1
CASSPDRDRGNTEAFF
TGTGCCAGCAGCCCCGACCGGGACAGGGGCAACACTGAAGCTTTCTTT
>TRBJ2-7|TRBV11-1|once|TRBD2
CASSLAPGLGYEQYF
TGTGCCAGCAGCTTAGCGCCTGGACTAGGGTACGAGCAGTACTTC
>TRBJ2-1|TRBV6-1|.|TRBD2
CATVAGSSYNEQFF
TGTGCCACCGTAGCGGGGAGCTCCTACAATGAGCAGTTCTTC
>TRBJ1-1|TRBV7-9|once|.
CASSSYTEAFF
TGTGCCAGCAGCTCTTACACTGAAGCTTTCTTT
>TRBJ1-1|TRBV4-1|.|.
CASSQVVQGNTEAFF
TGCGCCAGCAGCCAAGTGGTTCAGGGGAACACTGAAGCTTTCTTT
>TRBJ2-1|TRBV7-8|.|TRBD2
CASSLTRDLAAYNEQFF
TGTGCCAGCAGCTTAACAAGGGACCTAGCGGCCTACAATGAGCAGTTCTTC
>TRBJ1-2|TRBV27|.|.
CASSLTAGIGYTF
TGTGCCAGCAGTTTGACAGCAGGGATTGGCTACACCTTC
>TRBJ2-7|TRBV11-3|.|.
CASSLEGEREQYF
TGTGCCAGCAGCTTAGAGGGAGAAAGGGAGCAGTACTTC
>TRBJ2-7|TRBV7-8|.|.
CASSLEQGGIEQYF
TGTGCCAGCAGCTTAGAGCAGGGGGGAATCGAGCAGTACTTC
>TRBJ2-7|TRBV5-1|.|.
CASSRGDSYEQYF
TGCGCCAGCAGCCGGGGAGATTCCTACGAGCAGTACTTC
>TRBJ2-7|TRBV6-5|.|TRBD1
CASSEDRGLYEQYF
TGTGCCAGCAGTGAAGACAGGGGGCTCTACGAGCAGTACTTC
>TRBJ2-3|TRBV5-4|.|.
CASSLVGEADTQYF
TGTGCCAGCAGCTTGGTGGGGGAGGCAGATACGCAGTATTTT
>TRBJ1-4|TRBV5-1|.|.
CASAREGPSNEKLFF
TGCGCCAGCGCGCGGGAGGGGCCCTCTAATGAAAAACTGTTTTTT
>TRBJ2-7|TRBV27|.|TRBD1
CASSPTGVNYEQYF
TGTGCCAGCAGCCCGACAGGGGTCAACTACGAGCAGTACTTC
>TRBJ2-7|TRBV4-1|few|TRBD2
CASSQKNMGPSGGHRYPQYF
TGCGCCAGCAGCCAGAAAAATATGGGGCCTAGCGGGGGGCATCGGTATCCGCAGTACTTC
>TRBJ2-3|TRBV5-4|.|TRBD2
CASSFKTSGGTTDTQYF
TGTGCCAGCAGCTTTAAGACTAGCGGGGGGACAACAGATACGCAGTATTTT
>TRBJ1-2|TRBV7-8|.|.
CASSLGRQVAGYGYTF
TGTGCCAGCAGCTTAGGGCGACAGGTGGCGGGCTATGGCTACACCTTC
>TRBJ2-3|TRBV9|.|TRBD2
CASSVAAGGVSTDTQYF
TGTGCCAGCAGCGTAGCGGCGGGGGGGGTGAGCACAGATACGCAGTATTTT
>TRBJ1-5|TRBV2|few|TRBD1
CASKTQGAGNQPQHF
TGTGCCAGCAAAACACAGGGGGCGGGCAATCAGCCCCAGCATTTT
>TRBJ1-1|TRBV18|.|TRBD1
CASSQSGQLTEAFF
TGTGCCAGCTCACAATCGGGACAGCTCACTGAAGCTTTCTTT
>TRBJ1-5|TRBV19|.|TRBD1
CASSILGQSLGNQPQHF
TGTGCCAGTAGTATTCTGGGACAGAGTCTCGGAAATCAGCCCCAGCATTTT
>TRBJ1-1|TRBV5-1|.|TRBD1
CASSWDRDTEAFF
TGCGCCAGCAGCTGGGACAGGGACACTGAAGCTTTCTTT
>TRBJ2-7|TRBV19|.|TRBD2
CASSSGGGLYEQYF
TGTGCCAGTAGTAGCGGGGGTGGACTCTACGAGCAGTACTTC
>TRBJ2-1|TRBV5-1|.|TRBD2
CASSSPSLAGGLSLRYNEQFF
TGCGCCAGCAGCTCCCCCAGCCTAGCGGGGGGGCTTTCTCTCCGATACAATGAGCAGTTCTTC
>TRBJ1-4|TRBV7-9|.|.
CASSPLAGPNEKLFF
TGTGCCAGCAGCCCCCTTGCTGGGCCTAATGAAAAACTGTTTTTT
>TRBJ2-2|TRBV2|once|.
CASMAAGELFF
TGTGCCAGCATGGCTGCCGGGGAGCTGTTTTTT
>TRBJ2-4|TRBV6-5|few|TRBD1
CASSFRDSPQNIQYF
TGTGCCAGCAGTTTCCGGGACAGTCCTCAAAACATTCAGTACTTC
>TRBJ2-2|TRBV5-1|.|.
CASSLSHTGELFF
TGCGCCAGCAGCCTAAGCCACACCGGGGAGCTGTTTTTT
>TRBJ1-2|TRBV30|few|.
CAWSSSRGYDYGYTF
TGTGCCTGGAGTTCGTCCCGGGGGTATGACTATGGCTACACCTTC
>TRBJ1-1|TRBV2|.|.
CAMGPRIDRPNTEAFF
TGTGCCATGGGCCCCCGTATAGACAGGCCGAACACTGAAGCTTTCTTT